These 16 T cell receptor beta chains share one sample of origin, sequenced in a study of T cell changes during pregnancy in multiple sclerosis. Repertoires were generated with immunoSEQ multiplex PCR, while TCRdb's copy carries only in-frame clones and drops some. The table shows 75,000 to 95,000 clones, with approximately 93% occurring only once. The sample consisted of CD4+ T cells from peripheral blood mononuclear cells, taken after pregnancy. The receptors were gathered from a female donor with multiple sclerosis, enrolled in a pregnancy study.

The rearrangement links TRBV7-9 to TRBJ2-7, with TRBD1 matching 7 bases. The CDR3 has 14 amino acids. Germline trimming cut 4 bases from V and 4 bases from J; bases unmatched to any gene: 7. CDR1 and CDR2 (germline): SEHNR, FQNEAQ (reference sequence). CDR3 DNA: TGTGCCAGCAGCTCCGACAGGGCCCCTTACGAGCAGTACTTC. Translating it yields CASSSDRAPYEQYF.

This sequence joins TRBV2 and TRBJ2-3, with a weak D call TRBD2 (5 bases). There are 17 residues in the CDR3. Germline V lookup: CDR1 SNHLY, CDR2 FYNNEI. Trimming pared 7 bases from V and 0 bases from J, leaving 20 bases between. CDR3 region: CASTLRLLETSTDTQYF. The CDR3, as DNA: TGTGCCAGCACCCTCCGACTACTGGAGACTAGCACAGATACGCAGTATTTT.

The genes are TRBV7-2 and TRBJ1-3; D is possibly TRBD1 (5 bases). Germline V gene sequence: CDR1 SGHTA, CDR2 FQGNSA. V was clipped by 5 bases and J by 0 bases, with 14 bases between them. This CDR3 contains 16 residues. The CDR3 spells CASSPSGGYSGNTIYF. Written as DNA, the CDR3 is TGTGCCAGCAGCCCGAGTGGGGGGTACTCTGGAAACACCATATATTTT.

The genes are TRBV19 and TRBJ2-2; no reliable D call. The CDR3 is 18 amino acids. Per the germline V gene, CDR1 is LNHDA and CDR2 is SQIVND (reference sequence). The ends were cut back, 2 bases at V and 0 bases at J, with 16 bases in the middle. The CDR3 DNA follows: TGTGCCAGTAGTATATTACAGACGCATCGCGCGAACACCGGGGAGCTGTTTTTT. This translates into CASSILQTHRANTGELFF.

V usage is TRBV10-1 and J usage is TRBJ2-1; D may be TRBD2 (5 bases). The CDR3 is 12 residues long. Germline CDR1 WNHNN, CDR2 SYGVQD (reference sequence). DNA for the CDR3: TGCCCCTGCTCGAGGGAGTTGGATGAGCAGTTCTTC. Translating it yields CPCSRELDEQFF.

The chain links TRBV5-4 to TRBJ2-7; tentative D call: TRBD1 (5 bases). The germline gives CDR1 SGHNT, CDR2 YYREEE (reference sequence). V was trimmed by 0 bases and J by 2 bases, leaving 9 bases between them. The CDR3 extends over 14 amino acids. For the CDR3, the DNA is TGTGCCAGCAGCTTGGAAGGGGCGACCTACGAGCAGTACTTC. It yields the protein CASSLEGATYEQYF.

The J gene is TRBJ2-1, the V gene TRBV19, with TRBD1 matching 10 bases. Germline V lookup: CDR1 LNHDA, CDR2 SQIVND (reference sequence). The trim removed 4 bases at V and 7 bases at J, leaving 10 bases unmatched. This CDR3 has 16 residues. In DNA form, the CDR3 reads TGTGCCAGTAGTACCGGGGACAGGGGTAACTTAAATGAGCAGTTCTTC. As protein: CASSTGDRGNLNEQFF.

The chain links TRBV11-3 to TRBJ2-2; D is unclear. Trimming stripped 5 bases from V and 4 bases from J, with 17 bases between. Germline V CDR1 and CDR2: SGHNT, YENEEA. The length of the CDR3 is 16 residues. The CDR3 nucleotides read TGTGCCAGCAGCCGGTCGGTATTAACGGGCACCGGGGAGCTGTTTTTT. This codes for CASSRSVLTGTGELFF. The full variable domain, its missing parts supplied by reference TRBV11-3 and TRBJ2-2, is EAGVVQSPRYKIIEKKQPVAFWCNPISGHNTLYWYLQNLGQGPELLIRYENEEAVDDSQLPKDRFSAERLKGVDSTLKIQPAELGDSAVYLCASSRSVLTGTGELFFGEGSRLTVL.

The chain carries TRBV5-1 and TRBJ1-4; D unresolved. Trimming took 4 bases from V and 7 from J, leaving 17 bases between them. Germline loops: CDR1 SGHRS, CDR2 YFSETQ. There are 15 residues in the CDR3. For the CDR3, the DNA is TGCGCCAGCAGCCTCGGTCCCTGGGAGGGTGAAAAACTGTTTTTT. It is translated as CASSLGPWEGEKLFF.

This clone was seen a few times. CDR3 DNA: TGTGCCAGCAGCTTAGAGCCGGACAGTGAAGCTTTCTTT. It yields the protein CASSLEPDSEAFF. The gene calls are TRBV7-9 and TRBJ1-1, with D possibly matching TRBD1 (6 bases). CDR3 size: 13 residues. V was trimmed by 1 base and J by 7 bases, leaving 10 bases between them. Germline CDR1 SEHNR, CDR2 FQNEAQ (reference sequence). Looking up the rest from reference TRBV7-9 and TRBJ1-1 gives the full variable domain: DTGVSQNPRHKITKRGQNVTFRCDPISEHNRLYWYRQTLGQGPEFLTYFQNEAQLEKSRLLSDRFSAERPKGSFSTLEIQRTEQGDSAMYLCASSLEPDSEAFFGQGTRLTVV.

The rearrangement uses TRBV5-4 and TRBJ2-1, with 14 bases fitting TRBD2. This CDR3 spans 17 amino acids. J lost 7 bases, V lost 5 bases, and 11 bases had no gene match. CDR1 is SGHNT and CDR2 is YYREEE in the germline V gene (reference sequence). The CDR3 loop reads CASSPPGLAGAWNEQFF. CDR3 in DNA: TGTGCCAGCAGTCCGCCGGGACTAGCGGGAGCGTGGAATGAGCAGTTCTTC.

CDR3 loop: CASSSTGSNTEAFF. CDR3 bases: TGTGCCAGCAGTTCGACAGGATCTAACACTGAAGCTTTCTTT. The chain couples TRBV6-5 to TRBJ1-1; D might be TRBD1 (6 bases). The V and J ends lost 4 bases and 2 bases respectively, with 11 bases between them. The CDR3 length is 14 residues. Germline V lookup: CDR1 MNHEY, CDR2 SVGAGI.

The chain recombines TRBV5-6 with TRBJ2-3; 8 nucleotides agree with TRBD2. The CDR3 is 15 residues long. V lost 6 bases to trimming and J lost 5 bases; unmatched junction nucleotides: 11. CDR1 is SGHDT and CDR2 is YYEEEE in the germline V gene. The CDR3 region is CASNTPGLVVDTQYF. In DNA, the CDR3 is TGTGCCAGCAACACACCGGGACTAGTTGTAGATACGCAGTATTTT.

A single count supports this clone. This sequence joins TRBV18 and TRBJ2-5, with 12 nucleotides matching TRBD1. Germline loops: CDR1 KGHSH, CDR2 LQKENI. The CDR3 covers 16 residues. J gave up 5 bases and V 2 bases, and 6 bases lay outside the gene matches. In DNA form, the CDR3 reads TGTGCCAGCTCACCAGTGGGACAGGGGGCTTTTGAGACCCAGTACTTC. Translating it yields CASSPVGQGAFETQYF.

This clone was recorded only once. J is TRBJ2-1 and V is TRBV29-1; 11 bases line up with TRBD2. This CDR3 comprises 14 residues. Germline values: CDR1 SQVTM, CDR2 ANQGSEA. J lost 7 bases, V lost 6 bases, and 8 bases had no gene match. The CDR3 loop reads CSVALAGVGNEQFF. CDR3 nucleotides: TGCAGCGTAGCACTAGCGGGAGTGGGGAATGAGCAGTTCTTC.

The chain joins TRBV7-9 to TRBJ1-1; D ambiguous. The CDR3 has 15 residues. Germline V gives CDR1 SEHNR, CDR2 FQNEAQ (reference sequence). Trimming left V 5 bases short and J 1 base short, with 14 bases between. For the CDR3, the DNA is TGTGCCAGCAGCCCGGCCGGGAATTCGAACACTGAAGCTTTCTTT. Amino acids: CASSPAGNSNTEAFF.